This T cell receptor beta chain was recorded in a study of T cells after yellow fever vaccination. As to this clonotype: The antigen is undetermined.

Trimming shortened V by 1 base and J by 4 bases, and 19 bases separated the two germline ends. The CDR3 runs to 17 residues. The germline gives CDR1 SNHLY, CDR2 FYNNEI. Study results and limitations: Researchers cautioned that FACS-sorted repertoires could harbor abundant clonotypes contaminating from the bulk population. Reappearance after the booster was observed for most primary-vaccination clones (roughly 97% CD4, about 85% CD8).

By 5'RACE template switching, TCR cDNA was produced, with a universal primer site and UMIs added in the process. TCRdb recomputed calls from the 5' RACE reads with MiXCR, one row per CDR3 protein. In the table there are 300,000 to 350,000 distinct CDR3 sequences, 3.5% to 4.5% of which are singletons. The chain employs TRBV2 and TRBJ1-2, with a possible D match to TRBD1 (6 bases). This sequence was found in a man younger than 35 who received the YFV17D yellow fever vaccine. The specimen was PBMCs, collected 5 days after the yellow fever booster vaccination. CDR3 protein: CASSEEILMGAVYGYTF. The CDR3 DNA follows: TGTGCCAGCAGTGAAGAAATCTTGATGGGGGCAGTCTATGGCTACACCTTC.